This T cell receptor beta chain emerged from a study of blood T cell repertoires in COVID-19. Study context: COVID-19 samples from acute and convalescent phases originated in the United States, Italy and Spain.

Clones were read by immunoSEQ multiplex PCR, and TCRdb kept only the in-frame ones, dropping some. The data contain roughly 190,000 clones, approximately 90% of them singletons. Either two negative PCRs, clearance, or symptom resolution qualified Cohort 3 donors as recovered. Germline V CDR1 and CDR2: KGHSH, LQKENI. The CDR3 sequence is 15 residues long. The V end was cut by 3 bases, the J end by 2 bases, with 13 bases between. Material: PBMCs or T cells enriched from blood (not recorded which). The chain uses TRBV18 and TRBJ1-2; D is unresolved. The TCR comes from a woman in her twenties or thirties who had recovered from COVID-19. CDR3 in amino acids: CASSPSTGINYGYTF. Here the CDR3 DNA reads TGTGCCAGCTCACCTAGTACCGGGATCAACTATGGCTACACCTTC.